Listed here are 15 T cell receptor beta chains from one sample, sequenced in a study of blood T cell dynamics during melanoma immunotherapy. As to time point: pre-treatment baseline. TCRdb keeps only in-frame clones here, not all; method: immunoSEQ multiplex PCR. The data show 8,600 or so clones, with 81% seen just once and more than 0.95% held by the top ten. The sequences come from blood, collected from a patient treated with checkpoint blockade. Receptors were obtained from a human donor with melanoma.

This clone was observed a handful of times. The chain has TRBV11-2 and TRBJ1-1; perhaps TRBD1 as D (6 bases). The ends were cut back, 7 bases at V and 1 base at J, with 13 bases in the middle. The germline CDR1 and CDR2 sequences are SGHAT and FQNNGV. CDR3 length: 14 amino acids. CDR3 DNA: TGTGCCAGCAACCAGGGGACAAAGAACACTGAAGCTTTCTTT. Amino acid sequence: CASNQGTKNTEAFF.

The rearrangement joins TRBV29-1 to TRBJ2-3; no reliable D call. The CDR3 totals 11 residues. V was cut by 0 bases and J by 6 bases, with 4 bases left in between. The germline V gene has CDR1 SQVTM and CDR2 ANQGSEA. Written as DNA, the CDR3 is TGCAGCGTTGAAGATCTGGATACGCAGTATTTT. Protein: CSVEDLDTQYF.

The chain combines TRBV25-1 with TRBJ1-4, with D hard to call. The germline CDR1 and CDR2 sequences are MGHDK and SYGVNS. Trimming took 4 bases from V and 0 from J, leaving 6 bases between them. CDR3 length: 14 residues. DNA of the CDR3: TGTGCCAGCAGTGGCCACGCAACTAATGAAAAACTGTTTTTT. Its protein is CASSGHATNEKLFF.

V usage is TRBV4-1 and J usage is TRBJ2-4; the D is unclear. The CDR3 is 15 amino acids. Trimming left V 5 bases short and J 7 bases short, with 18 bases between. Germline V gene sequence: CDR1 MGHRA, CDR2 YSYEKL. The CDR3 region is CASSTYEDQRNIQYF. The CDR3 DNA follows: TGCGCCAGCAGCACCTACGAGGACCAAAGGAACATTCAGTACTTC.

V and J are TRBV15 and TRBJ2-3; D may match TRBD1 or TRBD2 (5 bases each). The CDR3 runs to 14 residues. CDR1 and CDR2 from the germline V gene are LNHNV and YYDKDF (reference sequence). With 1 base removed from V and 4 bases from J, the gap between germline ends came to 9 bases. The CDR3 protein is CATSRASGPDTQYF. CDR3 sequence (DNA): TGTGCCACCAGCAGAGCTTCGGGGCCAGATACGCAGTATTTT.

This chain uses TRBV7-2 with TRBJ1-2, with TRBD1 matching 7 bases. Germline V gives CDR1 SGHTA, CDR2 FQGNSA. The CDR3 sequence is 14 residues long. The V gene end was trimmed by 5 bases and the J gene end by 2 bases; junction bases not matched to a gene: 5. CDR3 bases: TGTGCCAGCAGCATCGGGACAGTCAACTATGGCTACACCTTC. Translation: CASSIGTVNYGYTF. Using reference TRBV7-2 and TRBJ1-2 for the parts outside the CDR3, the full variable domain is GAGVSQSPSNKVTEKGKDVELRCDPISGHTALYWYRQSLGQGLEFLIYFQGNSAPDKSGLPSDRFSAERTGGSVSTLTIQRTQQEDSAVYLCASSIGTVNYGYTFGSGTRLTVV.

Notes on this clone: One end of the junction varies from germline; a read error may be responsible. V is TRBV7-9 and J is TRBJ1-2; 7 bases are shared with TRBD1. The V gene's germline CDR1 is SEHNR and CDR2 FQNEAQ (reference sequence). This CDR3 comprises 13 residues. The CDR3 coding sequence is TGTGCCAGCAGCTTAGCGGGACAGAATGGCTGCACCTTC. This translates into CASSLAGQNGCTF.

The J gene is TRBJ2-1, the V gene TRBV6-1; D might be TRBD1 or TRBD2, each matching 5 bases. The V end lost 3 bases, the J end lost 9 bases, and 21 bases lay between the germline ends. Germline V gives CDR1 MNHNS, CDR2 SASEGT. This CDR3 is built from 16 residues. The CDR3: CASSEVGTAPQGEQFF. In nucleotides, the CDR3 is TGTGCCAGCAGTGAGGTGGGGACCGCCCCGCAGGGTGAGCAGTTCTTC.

The chain is built from TRBV19 and TRBJ2-3, with TRBD1 identical over 10 bases. V was clipped by 5 bases and J by 2 bases; unmatched bases: 4. The germline gives CDR1 LNHDA, CDR2 SQIVND (reference sequence). This CDR3 region has 15 residues. The DNA for the CDR3 is TGTGCCAGTAGTTCGGGACAGGGGTTCACAGATACGCAGTATTTT. Translating gives CASSSGQGFTDTQYF.

The V and J genes are TRBV19 and TRBJ1-5; a weak D match, TRBD1 (5 bases). The V end was cut by 4 bases, the J end by 0 bases, with 7 bases between. Germline V gene sequence: CDR1 LNHDA, CDR2 SQIVND (reference sequence). CDR3 length: 14 amino acids. The CDR3 sequence is CASSKGFSNQPQHF. Written as DNA, the CDR3 is TGTGCCAGTAGTAAGGGGTTTAGCAATCAGCCCCAGCATTTT.

The chain has TRBV14 and TRBJ2-1; either TRBD1 or TRBD2 may fit D (5 bases each). V lost 4 bases and J lost 15, with 16 bases in between. The CDR3 covers 12 residues. Germline V gene data show CDR1 as SGHDN and CDR2 as FVKESK. The CDR3 spells CASSRLRDHVFF. The CDR3 coding sequence is TGTGCCAGCAGCCGCCTCCGGGACCACGTGTTCTTC.

The chain is built from TRBV6-1 and TRBJ1-3; 11 bases are a match to TRBD1. The V gene end was trimmed by 2 bases and the J gene end by 7 bases; junction bases not matched to a gene: 4. CDR3 size: 15 residues. Germline V gene data show CDR1 as MNHNS and CDR2 as SASEGT. CDR3 sequence reads: CASSEYWTGGNTIYF. As DNA, the CDR3 is TGTGCCAGCAGTGAATATTGGACAGGGGGCAACACCATATATTTT.

The chain uses TRBV9 and TRBJ2-3, with a possible D match to TRBD2 (6 bases). This CDR3 spans 14 amino acids. The V end was cut by 1 base, the J end by 0 bases, with 6 bases between. The germline V gene has CDR1 SGDLS and CDR2 YYNGEE. This CDR3 reads CASSVSGSTDTQYF. The CDR3 coding sequence is TGTGCCAGCAGCGTAAGCGGGAGCACAGATACGCAGTATTTT.

V is TRBV27 and J is TRBJ2-7; D may be TRBD2 (6 bases). Germline CDR1 MNHEY, CDR2 SMNVEV (reference sequence). The CDR3 is made up of 16 amino acids. V was clipped by 0 bases and J by 0 bases, with 12 bases between them. The DNA of the CDR3 is TGTGCCAGCAGTTTATCTGTGGTGGGAGGCTCCTACGAGCAGTACTTC. This translates into CASSLSVVGGSYEQYF.

V is TRBV11-2 and J is TRBJ1-1; D might be TRBD1 (6 bases). The V end was cut by 1 base, the J end by 5 bases, with 11 bases between. This CDR3 spans 14 amino acids. In germline, CDR1 is SGHAT, CDR2 FQNNGV. CDR3 sequence: CASSLGYRATEAFF. CDR3 nucleotide sequence: TGTGCCAGCAGCTTAGGTTACAGGGCAACTGAAGCTTTCTTT.